The clone carrying this T cell receptor beta chain was counted once. Antigen: not known. Patients were ineligible given autoimmune disease history or systemic immunosuppression. This sample is part of a study of OX40 agonist ivuxolimab in advanced cancers. About the study: Partial responses were recorded for three patients, including one with hepatocellular carcinoma and two with cutaneous melanoma. Study-wide findings and caveats: Near-lowest levels of clonal expansion characterized partial responders at 0.1-3.0 mg/kg. CD4+ T cells averaged fewer expanded clones than CD8+ T cells.

V was trimmed by 6 bases and J by 0 bases, leaving 12 bases between them. CDR3 size: 15 residues. Germline CDR1 MNHEY, CDR2 SVGAGI. Generated by immunoSEQ multiplex PCR, the TCRdb table keeps only in-frame clones and is missing some. The table records around 48,000 clones, approximately 81% of them present only once. J is TRBJ1-3 and V is TRBV6-5; maybe TRBD1 (5 bases). This receptor was obtained from an adult with an advanced solid tumor such as melanoma, head and neck, liver or kidney cancer. Sequencing used CD4+ or CD8+ T cells sorted from blood, obtained in a trial of the OX40 agonist ivuxolimab. The DNA for the CDR3 is TGTGCCAGCAGACAGGACGGCAACTCTGGAAACACCATATATTTT. Protein sequence: CASRQDGNSGNTIYF.